The clone carrying this TCR beta chain was observed once. The sample belongs to a study of blood T cell repertoires in COVID-19. Libraries were prepared by immunoSEQ multiplex PCR; TCRdb keeps only in-frame clonotypes and omits some of them. The table records about 190,000 clones, 79% of them present only once. The CDR3 contains 13 residues. Germline V gene data show CDR1 as MDHEN and CDR2 as SYDVKM. V lost 8 bases, J lost 2 bases, and 9 bases lay in between. The source material was peripheral blood. The chain recombines TRBV28 with TRBJ2-2, with D possibly being TRBD1 (5 bases). The origin of this receptor is a man in his fifties or sixties with active or convalescent COVID-19. CDR3 coding DNA: TGTGCCAGCCAGGGTTCAAACACCGGGGAGCTGTTTTTT. The encoded protein is CASQGSNTGELFF.